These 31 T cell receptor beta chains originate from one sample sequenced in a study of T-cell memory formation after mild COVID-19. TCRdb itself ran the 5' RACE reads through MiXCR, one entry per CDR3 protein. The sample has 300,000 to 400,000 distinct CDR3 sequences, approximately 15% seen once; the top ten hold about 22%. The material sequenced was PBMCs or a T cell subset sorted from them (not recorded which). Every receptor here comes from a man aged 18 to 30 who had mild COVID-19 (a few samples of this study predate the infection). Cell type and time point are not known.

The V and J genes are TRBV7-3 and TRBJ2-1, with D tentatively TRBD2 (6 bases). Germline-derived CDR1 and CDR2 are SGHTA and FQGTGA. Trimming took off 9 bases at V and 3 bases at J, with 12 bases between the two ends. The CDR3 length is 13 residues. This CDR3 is CASAGTDYNEQFF. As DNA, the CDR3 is TGTGCCAGTGCCGGGACTGACTACAATGAGCAGTTCTTC. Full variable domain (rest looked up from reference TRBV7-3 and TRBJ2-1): GAGVSQTPSNKVTEKGKYVELRCDPISGHTALYWYRQSLGQGPEFLIYFQGTGAADDSGLPNDRFFAVRPEGSVSTLKIQRTERGDSAVYLCASAGTDYNEQFFGPGTRLTVL.

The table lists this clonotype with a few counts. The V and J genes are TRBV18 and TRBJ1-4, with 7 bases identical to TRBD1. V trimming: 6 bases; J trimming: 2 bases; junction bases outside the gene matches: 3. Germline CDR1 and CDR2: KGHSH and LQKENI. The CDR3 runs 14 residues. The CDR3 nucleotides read TGTGCCAGCTCGGTACAGGGGACTAATGAAAAACTGTTTTTT. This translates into CASSVQGTNEKLFF.

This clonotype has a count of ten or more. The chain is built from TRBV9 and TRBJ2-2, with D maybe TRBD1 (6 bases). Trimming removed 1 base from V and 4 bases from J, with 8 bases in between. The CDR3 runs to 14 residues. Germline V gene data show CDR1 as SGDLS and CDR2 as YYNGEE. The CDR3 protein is CASSVQGSTGELFF. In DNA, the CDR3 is TGTGCCAGCAGCGTACAGGGGAGCACCGGGGAGCTGTTTTTT. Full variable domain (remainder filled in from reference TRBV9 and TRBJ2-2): DSGVTQTPKHLITATGQRVTLRCSPRSGDLSVYWYQQSLDQGLQFLIQYYNGEERAKGNILERFSAQQFPDLHSELNLSSLELGDSALYFCASSVQGSTGELFFGEGSRLTVL.

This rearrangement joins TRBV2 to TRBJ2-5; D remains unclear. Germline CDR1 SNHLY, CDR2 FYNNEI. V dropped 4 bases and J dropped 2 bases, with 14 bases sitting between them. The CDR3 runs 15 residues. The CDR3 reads CASSGGLGKQETQYF. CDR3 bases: TGTGCCAGCAGTGGGGGTCTCGGAAAGCAAGAGACCCAGTACTTC.

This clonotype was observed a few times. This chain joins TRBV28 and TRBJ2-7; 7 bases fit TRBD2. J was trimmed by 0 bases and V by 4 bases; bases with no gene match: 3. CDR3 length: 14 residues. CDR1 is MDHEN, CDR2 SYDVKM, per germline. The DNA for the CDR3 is TGTGCCAGCAGTTCAGCGGGGACCTCCTACGAGCAGTACGTC. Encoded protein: CASSSAGTSYEQYV.

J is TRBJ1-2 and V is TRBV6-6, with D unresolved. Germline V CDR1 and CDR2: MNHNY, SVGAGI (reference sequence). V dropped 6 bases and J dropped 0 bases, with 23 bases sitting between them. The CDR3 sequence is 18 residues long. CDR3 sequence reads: CASSSSGVRPQANYGYTF. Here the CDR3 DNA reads TGTGCCAGCAGCTCCTCTGGGGTTCGACCACAAGCTAACTATGGCTACACCTTC.

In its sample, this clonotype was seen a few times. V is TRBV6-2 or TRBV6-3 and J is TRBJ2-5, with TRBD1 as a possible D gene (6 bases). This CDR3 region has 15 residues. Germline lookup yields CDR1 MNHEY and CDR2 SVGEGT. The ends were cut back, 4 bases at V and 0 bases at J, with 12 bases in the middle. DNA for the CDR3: TGTGCCAGCAGTTCGACAGGACCATACCAAGAGACCCAGTACTTC. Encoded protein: CASSSTGPYQETQYF.

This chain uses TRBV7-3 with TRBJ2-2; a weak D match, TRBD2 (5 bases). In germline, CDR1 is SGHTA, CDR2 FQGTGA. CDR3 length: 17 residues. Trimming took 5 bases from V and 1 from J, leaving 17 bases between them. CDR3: CASSTNPGRRNTGELFF. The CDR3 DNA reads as TGTGCCAGCAGCACAAACCCGGGGAGACGGAACACCGGGGAGCTGTTTTTT.

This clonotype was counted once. The CDR3 sequence is CATTGQGNSGNTIYF. The CDR3 bases are TGTGCCACCACTGGACAGGGGAACTCTGGAAACACCATATATTTT. The chain has TRBV15 and TRBJ1-3; 9 bases agree with TRBD1. CDR1 and CDR2 (germline): LNHNV, YYDKDF (reference sequence). V gave up 7 bases and J gave up 0 bases; unmatched junction bases: 4. The CDR3 covers 15 residues.

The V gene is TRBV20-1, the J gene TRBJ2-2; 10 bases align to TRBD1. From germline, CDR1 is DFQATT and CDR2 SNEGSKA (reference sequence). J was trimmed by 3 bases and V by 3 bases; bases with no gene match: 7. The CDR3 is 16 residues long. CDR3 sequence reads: CSARGGQGFDTGELFF. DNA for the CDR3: TGCAGTGCTAGGGGGGGACAGGGGTTTGACACCGGGGAGCTGTTTTTT.

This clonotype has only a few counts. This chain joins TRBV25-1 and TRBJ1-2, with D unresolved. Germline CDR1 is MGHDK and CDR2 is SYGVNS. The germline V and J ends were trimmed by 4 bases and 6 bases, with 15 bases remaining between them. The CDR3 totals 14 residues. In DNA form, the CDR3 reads TGTGCCAGCAGTGTCCCGGACGCTAGGGATGGCTACACCTTC. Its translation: CASSVPDARDGYTF.

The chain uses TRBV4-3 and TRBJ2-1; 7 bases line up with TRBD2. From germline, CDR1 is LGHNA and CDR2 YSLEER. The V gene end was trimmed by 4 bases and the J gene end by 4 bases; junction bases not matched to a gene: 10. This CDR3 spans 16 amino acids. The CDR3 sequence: CASSPTRAGSYNEQFF. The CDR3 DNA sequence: TGCGCCAGCAGCCCCACCCGAGCGGGGAGTTACAATGAGCAGTTCTTC.

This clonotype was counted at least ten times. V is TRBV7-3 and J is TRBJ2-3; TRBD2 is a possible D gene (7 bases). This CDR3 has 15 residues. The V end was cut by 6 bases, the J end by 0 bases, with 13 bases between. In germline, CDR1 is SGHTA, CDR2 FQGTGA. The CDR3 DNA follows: TGTGCCAGCAGTTTAGGGGGGGCTAGCACAGATACGCAGTATTTT. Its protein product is CASSLGGASTDTQYF.

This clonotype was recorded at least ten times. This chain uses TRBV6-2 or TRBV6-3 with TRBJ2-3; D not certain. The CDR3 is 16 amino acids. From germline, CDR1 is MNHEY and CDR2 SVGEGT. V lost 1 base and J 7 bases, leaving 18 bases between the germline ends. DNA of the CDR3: TGTGCCAGCAGTTACTGGTCGGCAGGCCGGGTGAATACGCAGTATTTT. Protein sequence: CASSYWSAGRVNTQYF.

CDR3 loop: CASSPGGGGYNEQFF. For the CDR3, the DNA is TGTGCCAGCAGCCCCGGGGGGGGGGGCTACAATGAGCAGTTCTTC. J is TRBJ2-1 and V is TRBV9; 8 bases map to TRBD2. The CDR3 covers 15 residues. Germline V gene data show CDR1 as SGDLS and CDR2 as YYNGEE. V dropped 4 bases and J dropped 3; count of bases not matched to a gene: 6.

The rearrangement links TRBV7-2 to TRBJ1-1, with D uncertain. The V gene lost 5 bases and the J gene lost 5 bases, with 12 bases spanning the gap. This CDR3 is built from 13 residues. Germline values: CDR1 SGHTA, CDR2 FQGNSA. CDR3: CASSDGLRTEAFF. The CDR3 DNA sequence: TGTGCCAGCAGCGACGGGCTTAGGACTGAAGCTTTCTTT.

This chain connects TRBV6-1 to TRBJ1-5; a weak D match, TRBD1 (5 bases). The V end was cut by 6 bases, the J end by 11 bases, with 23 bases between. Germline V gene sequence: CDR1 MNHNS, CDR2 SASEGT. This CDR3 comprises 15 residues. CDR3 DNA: TGTGCCAGCAGGCCAGGGCCAGCAACAGCAAGGGCCCAGCATTTT. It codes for CASRPGPATARAQHF.

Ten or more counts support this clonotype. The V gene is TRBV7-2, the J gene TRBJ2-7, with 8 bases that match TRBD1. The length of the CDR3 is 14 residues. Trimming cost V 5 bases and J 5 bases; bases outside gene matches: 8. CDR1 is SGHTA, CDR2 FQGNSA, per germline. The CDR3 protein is CASSVGQGTHEQYV. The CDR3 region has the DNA TGTGCCAGCAGCGTCGGACAGGGCACTCACGAGCAGTACGTC.

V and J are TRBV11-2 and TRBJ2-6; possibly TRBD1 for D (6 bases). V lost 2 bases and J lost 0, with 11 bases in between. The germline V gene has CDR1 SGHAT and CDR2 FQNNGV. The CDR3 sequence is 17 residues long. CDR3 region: CASSLRDTNSGANVLTF. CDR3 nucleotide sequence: TGTGCCAGCAGCTTAAGGGACACCAACTCTGGGGCCAACGTCCTGACTTTC.

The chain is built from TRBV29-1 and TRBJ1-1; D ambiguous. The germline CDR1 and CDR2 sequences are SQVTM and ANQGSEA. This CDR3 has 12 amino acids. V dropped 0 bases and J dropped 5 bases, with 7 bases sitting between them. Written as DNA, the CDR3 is TGCAGCGTTGAAGATCCTCGGACTGAAGCTTTCTTT. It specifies CSVEDPRTEAFF.

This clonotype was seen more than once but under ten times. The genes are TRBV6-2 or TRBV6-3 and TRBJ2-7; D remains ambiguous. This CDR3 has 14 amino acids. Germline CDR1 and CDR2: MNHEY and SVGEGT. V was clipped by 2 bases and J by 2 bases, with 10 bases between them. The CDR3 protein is CASSYDTTTYEQYV. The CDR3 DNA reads TGTGCCAGCAGTTACGATACCACTACCTACGAGCAGTACGTC.

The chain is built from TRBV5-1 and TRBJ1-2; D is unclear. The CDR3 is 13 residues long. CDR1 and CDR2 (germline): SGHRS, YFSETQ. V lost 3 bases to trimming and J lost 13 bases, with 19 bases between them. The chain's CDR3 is CASSSNAGASGTF. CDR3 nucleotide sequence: TGCGCCAGCAGCTCGAATGCAGGAGCGTCTGGCACCTTC.

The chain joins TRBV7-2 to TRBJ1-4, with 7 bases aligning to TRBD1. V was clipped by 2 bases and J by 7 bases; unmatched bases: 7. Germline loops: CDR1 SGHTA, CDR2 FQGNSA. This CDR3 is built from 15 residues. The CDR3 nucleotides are TGTGCCAGCAGCTTATTCGGACAGGCGGGTGAAAAACTGTTTTTT. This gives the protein CASSLFGQAGEKLFF.

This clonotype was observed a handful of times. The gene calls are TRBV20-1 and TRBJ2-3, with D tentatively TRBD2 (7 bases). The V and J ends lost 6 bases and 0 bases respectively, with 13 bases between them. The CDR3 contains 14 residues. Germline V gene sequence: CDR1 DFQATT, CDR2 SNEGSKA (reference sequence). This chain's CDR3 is CSARWGGSTDTQYF. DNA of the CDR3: TGCAGTGCCCGTTGGGGGGGCAGCACAGATACGCAGTATTTT.

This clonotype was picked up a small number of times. The CDR3 DNA follows: TGTGCCACTACAGACAGGGAAGACGAGCAGTACTTC. Translating gives CATTDREDEQYF. J is TRBJ2-7 and V is TRBV12-3 or TRBV12-4; TRBD1 aligns across 7 bases. The V segment lost 10 bases and the J segment 5 bases; nucleotides outside the gene matches: 8. This CDR3 is 12 amino acids long.

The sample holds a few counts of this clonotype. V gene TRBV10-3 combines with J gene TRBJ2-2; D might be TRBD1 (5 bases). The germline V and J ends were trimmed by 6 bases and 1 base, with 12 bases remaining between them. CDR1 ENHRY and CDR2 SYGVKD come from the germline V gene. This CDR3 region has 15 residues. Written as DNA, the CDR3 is TGTGCCATCAGCGCCCCCGGACAGAACACCGGGGAGCTGTTTTTT. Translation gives CAISAPGQNTGELFF.

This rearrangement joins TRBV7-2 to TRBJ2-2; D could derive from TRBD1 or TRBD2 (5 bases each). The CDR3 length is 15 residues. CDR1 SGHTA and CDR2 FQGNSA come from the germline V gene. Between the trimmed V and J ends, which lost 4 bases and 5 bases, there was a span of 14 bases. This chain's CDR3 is CASSSAGAPTGELFF. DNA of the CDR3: TGTGCCAGCAGCTCGGCCGGGGCTCCAACCGGGGAGCTGTTTTTT.

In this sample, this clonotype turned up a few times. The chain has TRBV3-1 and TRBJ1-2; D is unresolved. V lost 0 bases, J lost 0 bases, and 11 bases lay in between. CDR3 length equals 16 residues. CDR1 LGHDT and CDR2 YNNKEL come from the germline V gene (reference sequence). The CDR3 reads CASSQDWGTSNYGYTF. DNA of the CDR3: TGTGCCAGCAGCCAAGATTGGGGTACCTCTAACTATGGCTACACCTTC.

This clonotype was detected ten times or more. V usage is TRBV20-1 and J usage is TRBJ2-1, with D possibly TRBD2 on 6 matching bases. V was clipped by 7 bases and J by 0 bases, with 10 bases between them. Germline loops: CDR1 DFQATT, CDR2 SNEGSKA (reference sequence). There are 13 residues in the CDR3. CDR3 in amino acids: CSVEGSSYNEQFF. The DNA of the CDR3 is TGCAGTGTGGAGGGAAGCTCCTACAATGAGCAGTTCTTC.

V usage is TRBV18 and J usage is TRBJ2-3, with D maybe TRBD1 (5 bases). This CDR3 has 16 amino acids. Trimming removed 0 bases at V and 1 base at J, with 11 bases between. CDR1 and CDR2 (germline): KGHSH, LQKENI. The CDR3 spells CASSPPRLGGTDTQYF. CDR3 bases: TGTGCCAGCTCACCACCGAGGTTAGGGGGCACAGATACGCAGTATTTT.

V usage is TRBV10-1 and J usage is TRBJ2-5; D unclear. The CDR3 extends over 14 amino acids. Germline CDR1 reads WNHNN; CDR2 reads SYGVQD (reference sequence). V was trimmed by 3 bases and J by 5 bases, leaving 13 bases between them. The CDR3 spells CASSDFRKSETQYF. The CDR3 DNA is TGCGCCAGCAGTGACTTCAGGAAGAGTGAGACCCAGTACTTC.